The 23 T cell receptor beta chains below come from one sample, sequenced in a study of blood T cell repertoires in COVID-19. The method was immunoSEQ multiplex PCR; TCRdb's version includes in-frame clones alone and lacks a portion of them. Of hundreds of thousands of clones listed, about nine tenths are singletons. Source material: PBMCs or T cells enriched from blood (not recorded which). Every receptor here comes from a woman aged 40 to 55 who had recovered from COVID-19.

The V call is TRBV7-2, the J call TRBJ2-4; TRBD2 matches 16 bases. Trimming removed 1 base from V and 7 bases from J; junction bases left unmatched: 4. CDR1 is SGHTA and CDR2 is FQGNSA in the germline V gene. This CDR3 contains 17 residues. The CDR3: CASSLVGTSGGANIQYF. The CDR3 nucleotides are TGTGCCAGCAGCTTAGTAGGGACTAGCGGGGGGGCGAACATTCAGTACTTC.

This chain connects TRBV6-2 or TRBV6-3 to TRBJ2-2; 8 positions agree with TRBD2. The CDR3 covers 16 residues. Germline lookup yields CDR1 MNHEY and CDR2 SVGEGT. Trimming took 3 bases from V and 4 from J; bases not matched to a gene: 7. The CDR3 loop reads CASSYSLAVTTGELFF. The CDR3 DNA follows: TGTGCCAGCAGTTATTCACTAGCGGTCACCACCGGGGAGCTGTTTTTT.

This sequence joins TRBV28 and TRBJ1-1; D is perhaps TRBD1 (5 bases). Germline assignment: CDR1 MDHEN and CDR2 SYDVKM. V was shortened by 6 bases and J by 0 bases, with 11 bases between the two germline ends. CDR3 size: 14 residues. The CDR3, as DNA: TGTGCCAGCAGCATCCCGACAGTGAACACTGAAGCTTTCTTT. Translated, it gives CASSIPTVNTEAFF.

J is TRBJ2-3 and V is TRBV5-1; D possibly corresponds to TRBD1 (5 bases). The germline V gene encodes CDR1 SGHRS and CDR2 YFSETQ. V lost 0 bases and J 0 bases, leaving 17 bases between the germline ends. This CDR3 region has 18 residues. The CDR3 DNA reads as TGCGCCAGCAGCTTGGCCGAGAAGGGGCGATCTAGCACAGATACGCAGTATTTT. This codes for CASSLAEKGRSSTDTQYF.

This clone has just one count. The genes are TRBV5-4 and TRBJ2-7; D possibly corresponds to TRBD1 (6 bases). The V gene lost 4 bases and the J gene lost 5 bases, with 13 bases spanning the gap. This CDR3 contains 13 residues. Germline V gene data show CDR1 as SGHNT and CDR2 as YYREEE (reference sequence). The CDR3 reads CASSVRSGDEQYF. In DNA, the CDR3 is TGTGCCAGCAGCGTTAGATCAGGGGACGAGCAGTACTTC.

The CDR3 nucleotides read TGTGCCAGTAGTATAGATCAATCAACGGGGGGGCACCAGAAAGAGACCCAGTACTTC. Its protein product is CASSIDQSTGGHQKETQYF. The chain carries TRBV19 and TRBJ2-5; 8 bases agree with TRBD2. The CDR3 totals 19 residues. Germline trimming cut 0 bases from V and 3 bases from J; bases unmatched to any gene: 15. Per germline, CDR1 LNHDA and CDR2 SQIVND (reference sequence).

The sample holds a few counts of this clone. The chain links TRBV4-1 to TRBJ1-5; a weak D match, TRBD1 (6 bases). This CDR3 is built from 16 residues. Germline CDR1 and CDR2: MGHRA and YSYEKL. The V gene lost 0 bases and the J gene lost 6 bases, with 15 bases spanning the gap. CDR3 coding DNA: TGCGCCAGCAGCCAAGACCTCGGGGGGGCGGGTCAGCCCCAGCATTTT. It is translated as CASSQDLGGAGQPQHF.

This clone appeared a few times. The V gene is TRBV7-3, the J gene TRBJ2-1; a possible D gene is TRBD2 (5 bases). The ends were cut back, 3 bases at V and 8 bases at J, with 14 bases in the middle. This CDR3 comprises 14 residues. Germline V lookup: CDR1 SGHTA, CDR2 FQGTGA. The CDR3: CASSFGPGWDEQFF. The CDR3 bases are TGTGCCAGCAGCTTTGGCCCGGGGTGGGATGAGCAGTTCTTC.

In DNA form, the CDR3 reads TGTGCCATCAGTGCGGGCGGACAGACCGGGGAGCTGTTTTTT. Its protein is CAISAGGQTGELFF. This chain links TRBV10-3 with TRBJ2-2, with a tentative D call TRBD1 (6 bases). V lost 4 bases and J 5 bases, leaving 11 bases between the germline ends. The CDR3 consists of 14 residues. Germline V lookup: CDR1 ENHRY, CDR2 SYGVKD.

The rearrangement uses TRBV11-3 and TRBJ1-6, with D unresolved. V dropped 5 bases and J dropped 9 bases, with 14 bases sitting between them. The CDR3 contains 14 residues. Germline-derived CDR1 and CDR2 are SGHNT and YENEEA. The CDR3 coding sequence is TGTGCCAGCAGCGGAGGACTACATACTTCACCCCTCCACTTT. Protein sequence: CASSGGLHTSPLHF.

The chain combines TRBV7-9 with TRBJ1-5; 12 bases line up with TRBD1. With 3 bases clipped from V and 6 bases from J, the junction kept 9 bases outside the gene matches. CDR1 and CDR2 from the germline V gene are SEHNR and FQNEAQ (reference sequence). The CDR3 contains 17 residues. This chain's CDR3 is CASSLFSGTGGVQPQHF. The CDR3 coding sequence is TGTGCCAGCAGCTTGTTCAGCGGGACAGGGGGCGTTCAGCCCCAGCATTTT.

The chain carries TRBV7-2 and TRBJ2-2; a weak D match, TRBD1 (6 bases). Trimming took 5 bases from V and 3 from J, leaving 13 bases between them. The CDR3 loop spans 15 amino acids. Germline V gives CDR1 SGHTA, CDR2 FQGNSA. The DNA for the CDR3 is TGTGCCAGCAGCATCTACAGGGTCGACACCGGGGAGCTGTTTTTT. It codes for CASSIYRVDTGELFF. The full variable domain, in which reference TRBV7-2 and TRBJ2-2 provide the parts outside the CDR3, is GAGVSQSPSNKVTEKGKDVELRCDPISGHTALYWYRQSLGQGLEFLIYFQGNSAPDKSGLPSDRFSAERTGGSVSTLTIQRTQQEDSAVYLCASSIYRVDTGELFFGEGSRLTVL.

V is TRBV30 and J is TRBJ2-6, with TRBD2 matching 8 bases. This CDR3 has 15 amino acids. Germline lookup yields CDR1 GTSNPN and CDR2 SVGIG (reference sequence). After removal of 2 bases from V and 2 bases from J, the junction contained 2 bases not matched to a gene. In nucleotides, the CDR3 is TGTGCCTGGAGTACGGGGGGGGCTGGGGCCAACGTCCTGACTTTC. It yields the protein CAWSTGGAGANVLTF. Full variable domain (remainder filled in from reference TRBV30 and TRBJ2-6): SQTIHQWPATLVQPVGSPLSLECTVEGTSNPNLYWYRQAAGRGLQLLFYSVGIGQISSEVPQNLSASRPQDRQFILSSKKLLLSDSGFYLCAWSTGGAGANVLTFGAGSRLTVL.

This chain joins TRBV6-5 and TRBJ2-1; TRBD2 matches 7 bases. Germline values: CDR1 MNHEY, CDR2 SVGAGI. The CDR3 sequence is 15 residues long. The junction had 9 bases not matched to a gene; V was cut back by 6 bases and J by 4 bases. CDR3 loop: CASRLTGTTYNEQFF. DNA for the CDR3: TGTGCCAGCAGGTTAACCGGGACTACGTACAATGAGCAGTTCTTC.

CDR3 bases: TGTGCCAGCAGCTTAGATGCTCCGAGCTCTGGAAACACCATATATTTT. Translated: CASSLDAPSSGNTIYF. V and J are TRBV7-9 and TRBJ1-3; D gene uncertain. Trimming removed 1 base at V and 0 bases at J, with 10 bases between. Germline V CDR1 and CDR2: SEHNR, FQNEAQ (reference sequence). This CDR3 spans 16 amino acids.

The chain joins TRBV27 to TRBJ2-3; 8 nucleotides match TRBD2. The CDR3 has 19 amino acids. The germline CDR1 and CDR2 sequences are MNHEY and SMNVEV (reference sequence). With V trimmed by 5 bases and J by 4 bases, 20 bases remained unmatched. This CDR3 is CASSLVGGYGGAGADTQYF. The CDR3 DNA follows: TGTGCCAGCAGTCTCGTCGGTGGGTACGGGGGGGCCGGTGCAGATACGCAGTATTTT.

V and J are TRBV30 and TRBJ2-3; a possible D gene is TRBD2 (6 bases). This CDR3 is built from 13 residues. Per the germline V gene, CDR1 is GTSNPN and CDR2 is SVGIG (reference sequence). Trimming removed 1 base from V and 2 bases from J, with 7 bases in between. The CDR3 is CAWSGGATDTQYF. In nucleotides, the CDR3 is TGTGCCTGGAGTGGCGGGGCCACAGATACGCAGTATTTT.

The CDR3 sequence is CASSPTGVNSGANVLTF. The DNA of the CDR3 is TGTGCCAGCAGCCCGACAGGGGTTAATTCTGGGGCCAACGTCCTGACTTTC. V gene TRBV7-2 combines with J gene TRBJ2-6; 8 bases line up with TRBD1. CDR1 and CDR2 from the germline V gene are SGHTA and FQGNSA. The CDR3 is 17 amino acids. The junction had 7 bases not matched to a gene; V was cut back by 5 bases and J by 1 base.

This clone is a singleton in its sample. This chain joins TRBV7-2 and TRBJ2-1; TRBD2 matches at 9 bases. Germline V gene data show CDR1 as SGHTA and CDR2 as FQGNSA. This CDR3 has 15 residues. The junction had 9 bases not matched to a gene; V was cut back by 6 bases and J by 6 bases. In DNA form, the CDR3 reads TGTGCCAGCAGGCAAGCGGGGGGCGCCCCCAATGAGCAGTTCTTC. This encodes CASRQAGGAPNEQFF.

The chain combines TRBV20-1 with TRBJ2-5, with D unresolved. The V end lost 3 bases, the J end lost 5 bases, and 13 bases lay between the germline ends. Germline loops: CDR1 DFQATT, CDR2 SNEGSKA (reference sequence). This CDR3 comprises 13 residues. The CDR3 reads CSASGLARETQYF. The CDR3 DNA sequence: TGCAGTGCTAGTGGCCTCGCCAGGGAGACCCAGTACTTC.

The V gene is TRBV25-1, the J gene TRBJ2-7, with a possible D match to TRBD2 (6 bases). Trimming cost V 4 bases and J 3 bases, with 13 bases left between them. The V gene's germline CDR1 is MGHDK and CDR2 SYGVNS. CDR3 size: 14 residues. CDR3 coding DNA: TGTGCCAGCAGTGTAGGAGGGAGCCGCTACGAGCAGTACTTC. Translating gives CASSVGGSRYEQYF.

This clone was recorded a few times. The chain recombines TRBV5-4 with TRBJ2-7; 10 nucleotides line up with TRBD1. V lost 4 bases to trimming and J lost 2 bases; unmatched junction nucleotides: 6. The CDR3 consists of 15 residues. CDR1 SGHNT and CDR2 YYREEE come from the germline V gene (reference sequence). The CDR3 is CASSPRQGAAYEQYF. CDR3 nucleotide sequence: TGTGCCAGCAGCCCTCGACAGGGGGCAGCCTACGAGCAGTACTTC.

V gene TRBV28 combines with J gene TRBJ1-2, with a weak D call TRBD1 (6 bases). The germline V and J ends were trimmed by 2 bases and 3 bases, with 13 bases remaining between them. The CDR3 contains 15 residues. Looked up from germline, CDR1 is MDHEN and CDR2 is SYDVKM. The CDR3 nucleotides read TGTGCCAGCAGTTTACCGGGGGGCAAGGACTATGGCTACACCTTC. It specifies CASSLPGGKDYGYTF.